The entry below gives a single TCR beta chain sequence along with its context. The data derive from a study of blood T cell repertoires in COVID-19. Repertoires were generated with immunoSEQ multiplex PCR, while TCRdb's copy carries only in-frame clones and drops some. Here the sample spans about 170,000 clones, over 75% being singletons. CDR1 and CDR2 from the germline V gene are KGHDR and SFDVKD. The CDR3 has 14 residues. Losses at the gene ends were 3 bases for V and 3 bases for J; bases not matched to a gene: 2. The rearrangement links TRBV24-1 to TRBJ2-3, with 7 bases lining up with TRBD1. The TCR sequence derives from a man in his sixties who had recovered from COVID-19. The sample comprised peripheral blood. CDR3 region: CATSDADRTDTQYF. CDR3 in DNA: TGTGCCACCAGTGATGCGGACAGGACAGATACGCAGTATTTT.